Detailed here is one T cell receptor (beta chain). The entry originates in a study of cytomegalovirus exposure and HLA in healthy donors. Deletions cut 6 bases from V and 6 bases from J, with 12 bases between. Germline values: CDR1 MNHNY, CDR2 SVGAGI (reference sequence). This CDR3 is 13 amino acids long. Sequencing was performed with immunoSEQ multiplex PCR; in TCRdb, only in-frame clones are kept and a portion is missing. The repertoire includes 190,000 or so clones, about four fifths of them detected once, and roughly 2.8% sits in the top ten. V is TRBV6-6 and J is TRBJ2-4; D remains unclear. The sample comprised PBMCs. The sequence derives from a woman aged 18-30 years in good health and CMV-seropositive. The CDR3 nucleotides are TGTGCCAGCAGCCCGTCCTCCCTAAACATTCAGTACTTC. It yields the protein CASSPSSLNIQYF.